The clone carrying this T cell receptor (beta chain) turned up a few times. Antigen specificity is unknown. The data were taken from a study of beta chain features in type 1 diabetes. Whole-study results and caveats: Patients' naive, central memory and regulatory TCRB repertoires appeared more alike than those of healthy donors. Possibly, sequencing cDNA over-represented cells that had high TCR expression levels.

cDNA synthesis used the whole RNA isolate, giving expressed TCRB sequences. Some clones are missing from TCRdb's copy, which holds only in-frame ones; the method was immunoSEQ multiplex PCR. The top ten clones hold under 0.02% of a sample with hundreds of thousands of clones, roughly 12% of them seen once. From germline, CDR1 is SGHRS and CDR2 YFSETQ. Trimming left V 0 bases short and J 7 bases short, with 16 bases between. The CDR3 sequence is 16 residues long. The clonotype comes from a young man in good health. The chain employs TRBV5-1 and TRBJ2-2, with D possibly TRBD2 on 5 matching bases. Source material: naive CD4+ T cells from blood. The CDR3: CASSLVQEAGGGELFF. CDR3 nucleotide sequence: TGCGCCAGCAGCTTGGTCCAGGAGGCTGGAGGCGGGGAGCTGTTTTTT.